Following are 15 T cell receptor beta chains from one sample sequenced in a study of tumor-infiltrating lymphocytes in localized non-small cell lung cancer (dated by TCRdb to the early 2020s). The library was built by means of the immunoSEQ multiplex PCR assay. TCRdb retrieved this table from immuneACCESS and kept in-frame rearrangements only. Not all clones are present; in checked studies, unresolved V genes account for under half, and no reason is known for the remainder. For this sample the table gives roughly 9,900 clones, of which about 70% were detected only once. Roughly 20% of the sample rests with the top ten. Sequenced input: lung tumor tissue. All receptors come from a human donor with non-small cell lung cancer.

The V call is TRBV7-2, the J call TRBJ1-6, with D perhaps TRBD1 (6 bases). There are 15 residues in the CDR3. V lost 1 base and J lost 7, with 11 bases in between. The V gene's germline CDR1 is SGHTA and CDR2 FQGNSA. CDR3 bases: TGTGCCAGCAGCTTAGTTTCAGGGGTGAATTCACCCCTCCACTTT. It specifies CASSLVSGVNSPLHF.

This chain joins TRBV5-1 and TRBJ1-1; 11 bases fit TRBD1. With 4 bases clipped from V and 3 bases from J, the junction kept 2 bases outside the gene matches. Germline CDR1 SGHRS, CDR2 YFSETQ. The CDR3 has 14 amino acids. CDR3 amino acids: CASSPGQGDTEAFF. CDR3 sequence (DNA): TGCGCCAGCAGCCCGGGACAGGGGGACACTGAAGCTTTCTTT.

The chain couples TRBV7-9 to TRBJ1-2, with TRBD1 identical over 11 bases. Germline trimming cut 1 base from V and 6 bases from J; bases unmatched to any gene: 10. Germline values: CDR1 SEHNR, CDR2 FQNEAQ (reference sequence). This CDR3 spans 17 amino acids. The CDR3, as DNA: TGTGCCAGCAGCTTAGTAAGCCCAGGACAGGGGGCGAATGGCTACACCTTC. Amino acid sequence: CASSLVSPGQGANGYTF.

This clone turned up a few times. V is TRBV14 and J is TRBJ1-1, with TRBD1 matching over 7 bases. From germline, CDR1 is SGHDN and CDR2 FVKESK. V lost 4 bases and J lost 0; bases outside the gene matches: 2. This CDR3 is built from 14 residues. In nucleotides, the CDR3 is TGTGCCAGCAGCCGGACAGGCATGAACACTGAAGCTTTCTTT. This encodes CASSRTGMNTEAFF.

This clone was observed once. The chain is built from TRBV5-1 and TRBJ2-2; D perhaps matches TRBD1 (5 bases). The V gene's germline CDR1 is SGHRS and CDR2 YFSETQ. The CDR3 has 14 residues. Deletions cut 4 bases from V and 0 bases from J, with 7 bases between. Here the CDR3 DNA reads TGCGCCAGCAGCCTGACAGCGAACACCGGGGAGCTGTTTTTT. The encoded protein is CASSLTANTGELFF. The entire variable domain, with the rest obtained from reference TRBV5-1 and TRBJ2-2, is as follows: KAGVTQTPRYLIKTRGQQVTLSCSPISGHRSVSWYQQTPGQGLQFLFEYFSETQRNKGNFPGRFSGRQFSNSRSEMNVSTLELGDSALYLCASSLTANTGELFFGEGSRLTVL.

This chain links TRBV5-1 with TRBJ1-4, with 7 bases matching TRBD1. The CDR3 totals 14 residues. Losses at the gene ends were 2 bases for V and 10 bases for J; bases not matched to a gene: 8. Germline CDR1 SGHRS, CDR2 YFSETQ. The CDR3 bases are TGCGCCAGCAGCTTAGAGGGGACAGACAGAAAACTGTTTTTT. Protein: CASSLEGTDRKLFF.

V usage is TRBV11-1 and J usage is TRBJ1-2; possible D gene TRBD1, 6 bases. Germline V gives CDR1 SGHAT, CDR2 FQDESV (reference sequence). V was pared by 5 bases and J by 6 bases, with 10 bases between. The CDR3 totals 12 residues. The CDR3 DNA reads TGTGCCAGCAGCCCACAGGGACATGGCTACACCTTC. Its translation: CASSPQGHGYTF.

This chain links TRBV20-1 with TRBJ1-1; D is undetermined. Deletions cut 7 bases from V and 11 bases from J, with 17 bases between. This CDR3 comprises 11 residues. Germline V CDR1 and CDR2: DFQATT, SNEGSKA (reference sequence). CDR3 amino acids: CSGRETELAFF. The CDR3 DNA reads TGCAGTGGACGGGAAACGGAGCTCGCTTTCTTT.

The rearrangement joins TRBV5-1 to TRBJ1-2, with 7 bases aligning to TRBD1. The CDR3 extends over 14 amino acids. The germline V gene has CDR1 SGHRS and CDR2 YFSETQ. Trimming took 1 base from V and 0 from J; bases not matched to a gene: 0. In nucleotides, the CDR3 is TGCGCCAGCAGCTTGACAGGGGCTAACTATGGCTACACCTTC. Encoded protein: CASSLTGANYGYTF.

V and J are TRBV5-1 and TRBJ2-5, with D possibly TRBD2 on 5 matching bases. The CDR3 is made up of 14 amino acids. Germline V gene data show CDR1 as SGHRS and CDR2 as YFSETQ. V was clipped by 4 bases and J by 4 bases, with 14 bases between them. In DNA form, the CDR3 reads TGCGCCAGCAGCCCCCGGACTCCCCCAGAGACCCAGTACTTC. Translation: CASSPRTPPETQYF.

The CDR3 region is CASRGGSSYEQYF. The CDR3 bases are TGTGCCAGTAGGGGAGGGTCATCCTACGAGCAGTACTTC. The genes are TRBV19 and TRBJ2-7; TRBD2 matches at 7 bases. V dropped 6 bases and J dropped 1; count of bases not matched to a gene: 3. The CDR3 covers 13 residues. CDR1 LNHDA and CDR2 SQIVND come from the germline V gene (reference sequence).

This chain connects TRBV29-1 to TRBJ1-4; D possibly corresponds to TRBD1 (5 bases). V was trimmed by 5 bases and J by 8 bases, leaving 15 bases between them. The CDR3 length is 13 residues. Per the germline V gene, CDR1 is SQVTM and CDR2 is ANQGSEA. The CDR3 coding sequence is TGCAGCGTTACCTGGGTGGAGGGGGAAAAACTGTTTTTT. Its translation: CSVTWVEGEKLFF. Combining the CDR3 with reference TRBV29-1 and TRBJ1-4 gives the whole variable domain SAVISQKPSRDICQRGTSLTIQCQVDSQVTMMFWYRQQPGQSLTLIATANQGSEATYESGFVIDKFPISRPNLTFSTLTVSNMSPEDSSIYLCSVTWVEGEKLFFGSGTQLSVL.

V is TRBV5-4 and J is TRBJ2-7, with 10 bases that match TRBD1. J gave up 2 bases and V 3 bases, and 5 bases lay outside the gene matches. The CDR3 runs 15 residues. Germline V gives CDR1 SGHNT, CDR2 YYREEE (reference sequence). CDR3 protein: CASSSPGQGAYEQYF. CDR3 DNA sequence: TGTGCCAGCAGCTCCCCTGGACAGGGGGCCTACGAGCAGTACTTC. The full variable domain, rest sourced from reference TRBV5-4 and TRBJ2-7, is ETGVTQSPTHLIKTRGQQVTLRCSSQSGHNTVSWYQQALGQGPQFIFQYYREEENGRGNFPPRFSGLQFPNYSSELNVNALELDDSALYLCASSSPGQGAYEQYFGPGTRLTVT.

The rearrangement joins TRBV5-1 to TRBJ2-5; D may be TRBD1 (6 bases). CDR1 is SGHRS and CDR2 is YFSETQ in the germline V gene. This CDR3 has 13 amino acids. V was shortened by 0 bases and J by 5 bases, with 8 bases between the two germline ends. The CDR3 region is CASSLGRGETQYF. In DNA, the CDR3 is TGCGCCAGCAGCTTGGGCAGGGGTGAGACCCAGTACTTC.

The CDR3 protein is CSVEGTVNTEAFF. The DNA of the CDR3 is TGCAGCGTTGAGGGGACCGTGAACACTGAAGCTTTCTTT. The V gene is TRBV29-1, the J gene TRBJ1-1; tentative D call: TRBD1 (5 bases). This CDR3 spans 13 amino acids. Looked up from germline, CDR1 is SQVTM and CDR2 is ANQGSEA. V lost 3 bases and J lost 0, with 8 bases in between.